This T cell receptor (beta chain) was sequenced during a study of beta chain features in type 1 diabetes. This clone was counted between two and nine times. Its specificity is not known. The isolated RNA, all of it, was reverse transcribed, so expressed TCRB transcripts were what got sequenced. Using immunoSEQ multiplex PCR, the repertoire was profiled, and TCRdb retains in-frame clones only, with some absent. The repertoire holds about 410,000 clones, with around 14% as singletons. Whole-study findings and limits: Within the patient group, naive, central memory and Treg TCRB repertoires appeared more similar to each other than within healthy donors.

The germline V and J ends were trimmed by 5 bases and 14 bases, with 14 bases remaining between them. CDR3 length: 11 amino acids. Germline CDR1 and CDR2: SGHDT and YYEEEE. The TCR originated in a man younger than 40 in good health. The chain links TRBV5-6 to TRBJ2-1; no firm D call. Sequenced sample: naive CD4+ T cells from blood. CDR3 nucleotide sequence: TGTGCCAGCAGTTCATTATTGACGAAGTTCTTC. This translates into CASSSLLTKFF. Combining the CDR3 with reference TRBV5-6 and TRBJ2-1 gives the whole variable domain DAGVTQSPTHLIKTRGQQVTLRCSPKSGHDTVSWYQQALGQGPQFIFQYYEEEERQRGNFPDRFSGHQFPNYSSELNVNALLLGDSALYLCASSSLLTKFFGPGTRLTVL.